This T cell receptor (beta chain) was captured in a study of OX40 agonist ivuxolimab in advanced cancers. Data came from immunoSEQ multiplex PCR; TCRdb stores just in-frame clones and leaves some out. The sample has 80,000 to 100,000 clones, approximately 93% seen once. Study-wide results and caveats: With doses of 0.1 to 3.0 mg/kg, CD4+ and CD8+ blood T cells had undergone clonal expansion by week 6.

On this clone itself: Its antigen is not known.

Trimming pared 2 bases from V and 7 bases from J, leaving 9 bases between. CDR1 and CDR2 from the germline V gene are DFQATT and SNEGSKA (reference sequence). The CDR3 has 11 amino acids. The chain has TRBV20-1 and TRBJ2-7, with unresolved D. The material sequenced was CD4+ or CD8+ T cells sorted from blood, taken in a trial of the OX40 agonist ivuxolimab. The origin of this receptor is an adult with an advanced solid tumor such as melanoma, head and neck, liver or kidney cancer. CDR3 residues: CSARLQSEQYF. Written as DNA, the CDR3 is TGCAGTGCTAGATTGCAGTCTGAGCAGTACTTC.